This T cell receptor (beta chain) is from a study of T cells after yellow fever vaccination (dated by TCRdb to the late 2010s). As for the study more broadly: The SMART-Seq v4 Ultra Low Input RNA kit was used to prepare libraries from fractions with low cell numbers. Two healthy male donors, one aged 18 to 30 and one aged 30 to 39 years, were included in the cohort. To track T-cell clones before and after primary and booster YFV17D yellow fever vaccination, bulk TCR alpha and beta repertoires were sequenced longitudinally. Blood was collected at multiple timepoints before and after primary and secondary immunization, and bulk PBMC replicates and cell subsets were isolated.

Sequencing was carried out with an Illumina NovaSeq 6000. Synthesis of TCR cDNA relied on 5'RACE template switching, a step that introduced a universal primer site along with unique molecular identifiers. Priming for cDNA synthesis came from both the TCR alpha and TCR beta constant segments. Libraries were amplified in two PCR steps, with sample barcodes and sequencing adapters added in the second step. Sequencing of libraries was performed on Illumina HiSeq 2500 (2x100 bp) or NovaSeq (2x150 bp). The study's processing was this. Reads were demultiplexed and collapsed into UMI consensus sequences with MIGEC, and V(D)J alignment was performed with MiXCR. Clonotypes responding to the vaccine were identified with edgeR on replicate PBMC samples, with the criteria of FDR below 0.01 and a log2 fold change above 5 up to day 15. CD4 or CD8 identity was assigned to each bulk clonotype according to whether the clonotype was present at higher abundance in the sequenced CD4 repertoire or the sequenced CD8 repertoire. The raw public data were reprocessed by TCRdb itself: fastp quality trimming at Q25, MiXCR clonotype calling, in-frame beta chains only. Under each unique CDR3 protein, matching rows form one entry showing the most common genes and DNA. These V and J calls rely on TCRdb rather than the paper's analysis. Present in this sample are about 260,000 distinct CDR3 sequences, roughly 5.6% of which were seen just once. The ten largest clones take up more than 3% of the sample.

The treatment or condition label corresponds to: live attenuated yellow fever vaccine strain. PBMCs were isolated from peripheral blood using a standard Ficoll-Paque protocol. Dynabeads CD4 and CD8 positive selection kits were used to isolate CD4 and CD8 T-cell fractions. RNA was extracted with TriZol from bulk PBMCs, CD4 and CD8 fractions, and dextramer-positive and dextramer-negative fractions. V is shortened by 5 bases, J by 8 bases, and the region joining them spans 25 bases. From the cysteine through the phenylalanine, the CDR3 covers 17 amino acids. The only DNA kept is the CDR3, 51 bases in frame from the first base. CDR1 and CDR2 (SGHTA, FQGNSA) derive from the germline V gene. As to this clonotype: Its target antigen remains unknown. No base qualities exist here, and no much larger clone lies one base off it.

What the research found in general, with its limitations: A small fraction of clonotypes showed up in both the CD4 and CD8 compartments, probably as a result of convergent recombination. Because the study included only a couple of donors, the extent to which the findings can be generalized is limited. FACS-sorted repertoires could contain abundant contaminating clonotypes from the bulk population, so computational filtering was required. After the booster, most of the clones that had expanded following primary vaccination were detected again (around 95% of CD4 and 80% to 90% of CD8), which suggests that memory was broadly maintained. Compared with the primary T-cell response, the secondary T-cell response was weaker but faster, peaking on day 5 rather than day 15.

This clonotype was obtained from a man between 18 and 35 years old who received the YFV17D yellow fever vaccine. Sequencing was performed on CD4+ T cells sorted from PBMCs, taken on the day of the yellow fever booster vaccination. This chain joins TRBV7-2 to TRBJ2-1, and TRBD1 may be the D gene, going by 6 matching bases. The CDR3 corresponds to CASSPVLQGNAVDEQFF. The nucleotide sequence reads TGTGCCAGCAGCCCCGTACTCCAGGGGAATGCAGTCGATGAGCAGTTCTTC.